The clone carrying this TCR beta chain appeared many times. The target antigen is unknown. TCRdb reanalysed the 5' RACE reads using MiXCR and keeps one entry per CDR3 protein. The table records 65,000 to 85,000 distinct CDR3 sequences, roughly 3% of them present only once. The data were taken from a study of neurological immune-mediated disorders. Whole-study results and caveats: The greatest TCR clonal expansion appeared in HTLV-1-associated myelopathy and the smallest, falling below healthy controls, in multiple sclerosis.

V was trimmed by 1 base and J by 8 bases, leaving 8 bases between them. The CDR3 has 11 amino acids. Germline V CDR1 and CDR2: DFQATT, SNEGSKA (reference sequence). This clonotype was obtained from a woman aged 45-59 years with multiple sclerosis. The genes are TRBV20-1 and TRBJ1-1; no definite D call. The sequencing sample was made of PBMCs. The CDR3 DNA sequence: TGCAGTGCTAGAGTGTTGGGGGAAGCTTTCTTT. Residues: CSARVLGEAFF.